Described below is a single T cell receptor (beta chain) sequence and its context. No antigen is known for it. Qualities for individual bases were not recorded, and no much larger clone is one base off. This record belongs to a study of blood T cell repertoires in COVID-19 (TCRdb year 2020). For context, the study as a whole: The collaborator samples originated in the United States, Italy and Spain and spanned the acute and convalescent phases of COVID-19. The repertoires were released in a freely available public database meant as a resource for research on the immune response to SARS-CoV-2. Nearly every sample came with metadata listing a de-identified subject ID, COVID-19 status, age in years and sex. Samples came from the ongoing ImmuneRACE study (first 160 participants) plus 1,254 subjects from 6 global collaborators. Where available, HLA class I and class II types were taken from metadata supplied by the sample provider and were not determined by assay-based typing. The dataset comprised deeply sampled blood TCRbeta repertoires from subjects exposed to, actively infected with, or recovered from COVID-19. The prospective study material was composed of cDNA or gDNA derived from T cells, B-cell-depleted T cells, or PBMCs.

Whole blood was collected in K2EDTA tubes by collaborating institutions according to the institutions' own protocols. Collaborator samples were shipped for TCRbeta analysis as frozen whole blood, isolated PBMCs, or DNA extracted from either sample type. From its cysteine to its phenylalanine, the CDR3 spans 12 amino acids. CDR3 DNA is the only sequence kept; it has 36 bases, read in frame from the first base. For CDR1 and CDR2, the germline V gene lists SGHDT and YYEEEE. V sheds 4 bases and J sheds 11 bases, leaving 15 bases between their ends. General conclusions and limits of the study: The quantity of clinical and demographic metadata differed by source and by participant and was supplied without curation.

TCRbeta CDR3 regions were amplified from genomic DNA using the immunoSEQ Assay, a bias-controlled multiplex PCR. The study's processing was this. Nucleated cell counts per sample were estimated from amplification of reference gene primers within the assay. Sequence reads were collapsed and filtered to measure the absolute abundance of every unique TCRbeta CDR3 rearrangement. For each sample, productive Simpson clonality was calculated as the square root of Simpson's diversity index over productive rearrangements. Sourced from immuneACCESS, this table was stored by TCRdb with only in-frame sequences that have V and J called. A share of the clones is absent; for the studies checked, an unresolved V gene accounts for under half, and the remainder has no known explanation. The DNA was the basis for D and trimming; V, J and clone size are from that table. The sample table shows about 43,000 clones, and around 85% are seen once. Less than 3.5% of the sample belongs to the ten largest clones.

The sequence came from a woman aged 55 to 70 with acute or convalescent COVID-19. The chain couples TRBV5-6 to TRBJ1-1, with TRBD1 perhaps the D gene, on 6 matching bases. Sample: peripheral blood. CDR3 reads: CASSRSTGSAFF. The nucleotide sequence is TGTGCCAGCAGCCGAAGCACAGGGAGCGCTTTCTTT.